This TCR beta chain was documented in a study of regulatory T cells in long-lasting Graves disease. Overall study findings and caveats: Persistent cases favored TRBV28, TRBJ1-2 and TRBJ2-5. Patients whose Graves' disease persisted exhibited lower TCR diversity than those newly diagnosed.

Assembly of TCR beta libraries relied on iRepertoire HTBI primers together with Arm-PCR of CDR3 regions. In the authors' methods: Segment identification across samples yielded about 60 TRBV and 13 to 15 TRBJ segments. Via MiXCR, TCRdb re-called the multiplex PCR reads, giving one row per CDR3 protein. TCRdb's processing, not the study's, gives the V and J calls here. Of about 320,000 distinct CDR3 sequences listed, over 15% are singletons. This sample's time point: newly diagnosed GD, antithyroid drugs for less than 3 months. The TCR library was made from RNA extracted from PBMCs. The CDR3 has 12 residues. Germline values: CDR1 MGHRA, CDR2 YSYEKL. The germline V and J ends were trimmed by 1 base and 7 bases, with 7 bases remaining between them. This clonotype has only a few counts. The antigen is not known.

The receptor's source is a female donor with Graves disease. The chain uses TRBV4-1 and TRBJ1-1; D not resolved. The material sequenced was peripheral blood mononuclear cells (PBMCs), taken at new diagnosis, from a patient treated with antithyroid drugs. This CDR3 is CASSQGGREAFF. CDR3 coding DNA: TGCGCCAGCAGCCAAGGAGGCCGTGAAGCTTTCTTT.